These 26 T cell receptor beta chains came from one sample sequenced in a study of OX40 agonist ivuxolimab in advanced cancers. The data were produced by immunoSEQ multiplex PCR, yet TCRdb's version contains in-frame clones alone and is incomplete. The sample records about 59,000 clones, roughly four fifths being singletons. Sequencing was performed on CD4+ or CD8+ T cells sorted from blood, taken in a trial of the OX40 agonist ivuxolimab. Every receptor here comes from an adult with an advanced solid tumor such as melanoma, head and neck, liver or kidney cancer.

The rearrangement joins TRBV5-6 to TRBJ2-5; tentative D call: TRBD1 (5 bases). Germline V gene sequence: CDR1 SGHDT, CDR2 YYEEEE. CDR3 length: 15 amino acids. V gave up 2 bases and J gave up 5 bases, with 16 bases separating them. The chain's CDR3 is CASSLGQGSWETQYF. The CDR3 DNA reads TGTGCCAGCAGCTTAGGTCAGGGTTCTTGGGAGACCCAGTACTTC. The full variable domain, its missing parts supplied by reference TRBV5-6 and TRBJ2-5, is DAGVTQSPTHLIKTRGQQVTLRCSPKSGHDTVSWYQQALGQGPQFIFQYYEEEERQRGNFPDRFSGHQFPNYSSELNVNALLLGDSALYLCASSLGQGSWETQYFGPGTRLLVL.

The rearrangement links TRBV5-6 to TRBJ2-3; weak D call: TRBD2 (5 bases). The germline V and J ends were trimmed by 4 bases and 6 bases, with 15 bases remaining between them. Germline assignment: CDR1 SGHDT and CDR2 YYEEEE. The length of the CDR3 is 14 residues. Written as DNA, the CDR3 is TGTGCCAGCAGCCTCGCGGGTGTTCGGGATACGCAGTATTTT. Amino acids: CASSLAGVRDTQYF.

For the CDR3, the DNA is TGTGCCAGCAGTTACAACTGGGCGGGAGCGCAGGAGACCCAGTACTTC. Amino acids: CASSYNWAGAQETQYF. The rearrangement uses TRBV6-5 and TRBJ2-5; 7 bases agree with TRBD2. V shed 2 bases and J 5 bases; nucleotides not matched to a gene: 11. Looked up from germline, CDR1 is MNHEY and CDR2 is SVGAGI. The CDR3 totals 16 residues.

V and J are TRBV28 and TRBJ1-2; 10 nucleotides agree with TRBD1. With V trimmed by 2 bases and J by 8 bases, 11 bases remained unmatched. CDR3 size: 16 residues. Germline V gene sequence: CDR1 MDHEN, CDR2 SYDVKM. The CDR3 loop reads CASSLGWGQGWRGYTF. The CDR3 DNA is TGTGCCAGCAGTTTAGGTTGGGGACAGGGGTGGAGGGGCTACACCTTC.

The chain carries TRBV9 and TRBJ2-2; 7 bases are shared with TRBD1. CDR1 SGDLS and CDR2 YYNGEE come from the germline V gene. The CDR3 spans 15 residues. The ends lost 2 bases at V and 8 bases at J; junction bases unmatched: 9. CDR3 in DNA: TGTGCCAGCAGCGTCGGACAGGCGCAGTCGGGGGAGCTGTTTTTT. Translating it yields CASSVGQAQSGELFF.

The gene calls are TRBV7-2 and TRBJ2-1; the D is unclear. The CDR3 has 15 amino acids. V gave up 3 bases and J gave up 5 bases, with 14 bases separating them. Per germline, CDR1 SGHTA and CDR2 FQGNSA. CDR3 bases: TGTGCCAGCAGCTTGGGGTTTCGGCTCGACAATGAGCAGTTCTTC. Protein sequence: CASSLGFRLDNEQFF.

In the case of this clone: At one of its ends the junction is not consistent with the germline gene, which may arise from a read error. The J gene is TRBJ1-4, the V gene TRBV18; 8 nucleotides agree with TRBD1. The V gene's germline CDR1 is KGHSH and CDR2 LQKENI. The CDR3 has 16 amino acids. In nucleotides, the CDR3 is TGTGCCAGCTTACCAAGTGGGACAGGAATCGATGAAAAACTGTTTTTT. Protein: CASLPSGTGIDEKLFF. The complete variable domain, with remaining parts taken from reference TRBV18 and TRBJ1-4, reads NAGVMQNPRHLVRRRGQEARLRCSPMKGHSHVYWYRQLPEEGLKFMVYLQKENIIDESGMPKERFSAEFPKEGPSILRIQQVVRGDSAAYFCASLPSGTGIDEKLFFGSGTQLSVL.

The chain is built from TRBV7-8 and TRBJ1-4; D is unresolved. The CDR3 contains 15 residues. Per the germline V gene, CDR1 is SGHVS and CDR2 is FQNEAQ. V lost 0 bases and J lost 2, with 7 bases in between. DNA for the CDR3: TGTGCCAGCAGCTTAGCGGGGTGGACTAATGAAAAACTGTTTTTT. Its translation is CASSLAGWTNEKLFF.

CDR3 region: CASSLGGLAGVRYEQYF. As DNA, the CDR3 is TGTGCCAGCAGCTTGGGGGGACTAGCGGGAGTTCGCTACGAGCAGTACTTC. This chain connects TRBV5-4 to TRBJ2-7; 14 bases line up with TRBD2. V shed 0 bases and J 3 bases; nucleotides not matched to a gene: 5. Per germline, CDR1 SGHNT and CDR2 YYREEE (reference sequence). The CDR3 has 17 amino acids. The full variable domain, completed using reference TRBV5-4 and TRBJ2-7, is ETGVTQSPTHLIKTRGQQVTLRCSSQSGHNTVSWYQQALGQGPQFIFQYYREEENGRGNFPPRFSGLQFPNYSSELNVNALELDDSALYLCASSLGGLAGVRYEQYFGPGTRLTVT.

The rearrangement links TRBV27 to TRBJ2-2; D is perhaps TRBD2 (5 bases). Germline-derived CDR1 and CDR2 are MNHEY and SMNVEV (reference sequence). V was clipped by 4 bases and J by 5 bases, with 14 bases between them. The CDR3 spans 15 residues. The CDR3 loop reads CASSSTPAGTGELFF. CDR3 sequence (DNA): TGTGCCAGCAGTTCCACCCCCGCGGGTACCGGGGAGCTGTTTTTT.

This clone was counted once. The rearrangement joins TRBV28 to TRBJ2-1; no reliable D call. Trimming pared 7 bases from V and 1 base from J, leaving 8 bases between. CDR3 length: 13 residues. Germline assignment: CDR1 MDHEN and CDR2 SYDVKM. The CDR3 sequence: CASTSASYNEQFF. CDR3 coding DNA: TGTGCCAGCACATCGGCATCCTACAATGAGCAGTTCTTC.

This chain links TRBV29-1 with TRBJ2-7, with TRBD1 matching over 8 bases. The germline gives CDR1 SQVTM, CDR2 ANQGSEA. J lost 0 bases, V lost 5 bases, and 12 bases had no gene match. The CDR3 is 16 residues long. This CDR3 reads CSVLVYRTGNSYEQYF. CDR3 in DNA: TGCAGCGTTCTGGTATATCGGACAGGGAACTCCTACGAGCAGTACTTC.

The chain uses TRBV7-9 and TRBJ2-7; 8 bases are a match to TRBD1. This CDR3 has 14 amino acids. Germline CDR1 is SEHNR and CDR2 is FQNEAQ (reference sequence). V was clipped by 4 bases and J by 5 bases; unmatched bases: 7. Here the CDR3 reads CASSSSGTGNEQYF. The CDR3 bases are TGTGCCAGCAGCTCCTCCGGGACAGGTAACGAGCAGTACTTC.

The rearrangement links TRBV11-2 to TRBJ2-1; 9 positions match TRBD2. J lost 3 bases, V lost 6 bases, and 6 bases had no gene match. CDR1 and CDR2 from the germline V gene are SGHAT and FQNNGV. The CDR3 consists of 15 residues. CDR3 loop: CASSLAGRDYNEQFF. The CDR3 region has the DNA TGTGCCAGCAGTCTAGCGGGACGGGACTACAATGAGCAGTTCTTC.

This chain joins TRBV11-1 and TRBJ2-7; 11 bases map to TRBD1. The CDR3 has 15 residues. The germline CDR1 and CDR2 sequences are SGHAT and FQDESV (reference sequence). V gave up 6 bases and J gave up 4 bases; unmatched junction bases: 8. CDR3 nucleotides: TGTGCCAGCAGACGGGCTGGACAGGGGGCTTACGAGCAGTACTTC. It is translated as CASRRAGQGAYEQYF.

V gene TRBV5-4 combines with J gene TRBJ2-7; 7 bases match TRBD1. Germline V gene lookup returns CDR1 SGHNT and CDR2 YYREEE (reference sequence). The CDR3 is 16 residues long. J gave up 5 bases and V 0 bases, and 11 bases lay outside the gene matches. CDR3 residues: CASSLAGLTGQHEQYF. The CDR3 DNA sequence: TGTGCCAGCAGCTTGGCCGGTTTGACAGGGCAGCACGAGCAGTACTTC.

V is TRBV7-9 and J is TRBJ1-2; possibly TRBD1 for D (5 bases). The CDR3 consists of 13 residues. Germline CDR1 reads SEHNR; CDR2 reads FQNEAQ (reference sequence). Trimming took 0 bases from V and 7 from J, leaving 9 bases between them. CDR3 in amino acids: CASSLAAGLGYTF. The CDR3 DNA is TGTGCCAGCAGCTTAGCGGCAGGGCTTGGCTACACCTTC. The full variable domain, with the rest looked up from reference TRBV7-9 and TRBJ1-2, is DTGVSQNPRHKITKRGQNVTFRCDPISEHNRLYWYRQTLGQGPEFLTYFQNEAQLEKSRLLSDRFSAERPKGSFSTLEIQRTEQGDSAMYLCASSLAAGLGYTFGSGTRLTVV.

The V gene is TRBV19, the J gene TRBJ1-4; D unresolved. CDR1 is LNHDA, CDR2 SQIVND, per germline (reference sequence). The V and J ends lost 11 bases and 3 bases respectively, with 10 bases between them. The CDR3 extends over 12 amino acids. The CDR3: CAAGRANEKLFF. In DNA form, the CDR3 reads TGTGCCGCCGGGAGGGCTAATGAAAAACTGTTTTTT.

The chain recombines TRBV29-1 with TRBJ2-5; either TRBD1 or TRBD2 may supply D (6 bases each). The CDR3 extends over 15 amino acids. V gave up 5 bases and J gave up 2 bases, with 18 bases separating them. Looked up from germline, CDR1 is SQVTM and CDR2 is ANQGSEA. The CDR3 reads CSVTRGRGGQETQYF. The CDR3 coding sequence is TGCAGCGTTACCCGGGGGCGAGGAGGTCAAGAGACCCAGTACTTC.

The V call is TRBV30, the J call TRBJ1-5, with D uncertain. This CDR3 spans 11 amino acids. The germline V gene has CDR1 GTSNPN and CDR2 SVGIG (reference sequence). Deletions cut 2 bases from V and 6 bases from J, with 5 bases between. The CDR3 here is CAWSSGQPQHF. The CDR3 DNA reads TGTGCCTGGAGTTCCGGTCAGCCCCAGCATTTT.

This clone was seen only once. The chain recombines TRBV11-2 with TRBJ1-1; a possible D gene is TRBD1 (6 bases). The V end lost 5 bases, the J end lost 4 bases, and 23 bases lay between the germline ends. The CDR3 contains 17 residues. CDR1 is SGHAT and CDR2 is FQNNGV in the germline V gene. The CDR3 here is CASSLLPTGLLATEAFF. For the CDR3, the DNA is TGTGCCAGCAGCCTACTACCTACAGGGTTGCTGGCCACTGAAGCTTTCTTT.

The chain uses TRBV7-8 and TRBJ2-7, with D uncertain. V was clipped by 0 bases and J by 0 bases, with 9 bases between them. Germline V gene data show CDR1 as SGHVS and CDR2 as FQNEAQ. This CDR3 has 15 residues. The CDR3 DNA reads TGTGCCAGCAGCTTAGCTGGTAGTAGCTCCTACGAGCAGTACTTC. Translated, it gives CASSLAGSSSYEQYF.

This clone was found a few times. The CDR3: CASSPRTHTYEQYF. In DNA, the CDR3 is TGTGCCAGCAGTCCCCGAACTCATACCTACGAGCAGTACTTC. The genes are TRBV27 and TRBJ2-7; D is unclear. V lost 5 bases, J lost 2 bases, and 13 bases lay in between. This CDR3 has 14 residues. Per the germline V gene, CDR1 is MNHEY and CDR2 is SMNVEV (reference sequence).

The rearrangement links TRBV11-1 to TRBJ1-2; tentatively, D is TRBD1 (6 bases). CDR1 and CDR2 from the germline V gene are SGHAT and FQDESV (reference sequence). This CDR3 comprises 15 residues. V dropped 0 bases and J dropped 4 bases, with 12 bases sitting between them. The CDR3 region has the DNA TGTGCCAGCAGCTTAGCGACGACAGGACCCTATGGCTACACCTTC. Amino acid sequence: CASSLATTGPYGYTF.

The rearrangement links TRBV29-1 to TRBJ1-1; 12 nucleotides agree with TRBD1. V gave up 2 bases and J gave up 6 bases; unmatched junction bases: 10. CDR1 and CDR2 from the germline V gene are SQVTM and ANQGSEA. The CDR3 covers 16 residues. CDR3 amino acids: CSVEKTGDRGHAEAFF. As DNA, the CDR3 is TGCAGCGTTGAAAAGACGGGGGACAGGGGGCACGCTGAAGCTTTCTTT.

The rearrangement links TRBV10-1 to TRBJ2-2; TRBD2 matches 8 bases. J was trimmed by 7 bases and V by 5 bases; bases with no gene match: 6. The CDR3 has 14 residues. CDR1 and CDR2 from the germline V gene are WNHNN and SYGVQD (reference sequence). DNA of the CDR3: TGCGCCAGCAGTAACGGCGGGAGGATCGGGGAGCTGTTTTTT. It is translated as CASSNGGRIGELFF.